Below are 10 T cell receptor beta chains sequenced from a single sample in a study of T-cell reconstitution after alpha-beta-depleted transplantation in children. During its preparation, the TCRbeta library received unique molecular identifiers. TCRdb fed the PCR reads into MiXCR, producing one record per CDR3 protein. The data show 440,000 or so distinct CDR3 sequences, with 43% seen just once and approximately 30% held by the top ten. The source was PBMCs, collected before TCRalphabeta/CD19-depleted stem cell transplant. These TCRs come from a girl between 2 and 10 years old with aplastic anemia, due to receive a stem cell transplant.

J is TRBJ2-7 and V is TRBV12-3 or TRBV12-4; 7 bases are a match to TRBD1. The V gene end was trimmed by 5 bases and the J gene end by 6 bases; junction bases not matched to a gene: 4. The CDR3 is 12 residues long. The CDR3: CASSTTGVEQYF. CDR3 coding DNA: TGTGCCAGCAGTACCACAGGGGTCGAGCAGTACTTC.

The rearrangement uses TRBV20-1 and TRBJ2-3; the match to TRBD2 covers 13 bases. The trim removed 5 bases at V and 4 bases at J, leaving 9 bases unmatched. The CDR3 has 16 residues. Germline values: CDR1 DFQATT, CDR2 SNEGSKA (reference sequence). CDR3 in DNA: TGCAGTGCTTTACCGGGACTAGCGGGAAGAGCAGATACGCAGTATTTT. This encodes CSALPGLAGRADTQYF.

This clonotype was detected a few times. The chain is built from TRBV4-1 and TRBJ2-7, with TRBD2 identical over 7 bases. The CDR3 sequence is 16 residues long. Germline lookup yields CDR1 MGHRA and CDR2 YSYEKL. The junction had 8 bases not matched to a gene; V was cut back by 1 base and J by 2 bases. DNA for the CDR3: TGCGCCAGCAGCCAAGGGGTCGGACTAGGTCCCTACGAGCAGTACTTC. It is translated as CASSQGVGLGPYEQYF.

This clonotype was picked up many times. The rearrangement joins TRBV29-1 to TRBJ1-1; D call uncertain. The V gene's germline CDR1 is SQVTM and CDR2 ANQGSEA. The CDR3 loop spans 13 amino acids. V dropped 1 base and J dropped 1 base, with 7 bases sitting between them. This chain's CDR3 is CSVEAKSNTEAFF. The CDR3 coding sequence is TGCAGCGTTGAAGCCAAGTCGAACACTGAAGCTTTCTTT.

This chain connects TRBV5-1 to TRBJ2-5; the match to TRBD2 covers 7 bases. This CDR3 is 15 amino acids long. Germline V lookup: CDR1 SGHRS, CDR2 YFSETQ. J was trimmed by 10 bases and V by 2 bases; bases with no gene match: 14. The CDR3 reads CASSFFGRQAEDQYF. DNA for the CDR3: TGCGCCAGCAGCTTCTTCGGGAGGCAGGCCGAGGACCAGTACTTC.

V gene TRBV11-2 combines with J gene TRBJ2-7; D not resolved. The CDR3 totals 12 residues. V was shortened by 0 bases and J by 5 bases, with 5 bases between the two germline ends. Germline CDR1 is SGHAT and CDR2 is FQNNGV. CDR3 sequence reads: CASSLDFNEQYF. The CDR3 DNA reads TGTGCCAGCAGCTTAGATTTCAACGAGCAGTACTTC.

This clonotype has ten or more counts. The chain employs TRBV7-9 and TRBJ2-7; D is unresolved. Germline CDR1 SEHNR, CDR2 FQNEAQ (reference sequence). Trimming removed 1 base from V and 2 bases from J, with 9 bases in between. This CDR3 spans 14 amino acids. CDR3 protein: CASSLVPGAYEQYF. As DNA, the CDR3 is TGTGCCAGCAGCTTAGTCCCAGGTGCCTACGAGCAGTACTTC. Complete variable domain (other parts from reference TRBV7-9 and TRBJ2-7): DTGVSQNPRHKITKRGQNVTFRCDPISEHNRLYWYRQTLGQGPEFLTYFQNEAQLEKSRLLSDRFSAERPKGSFSTLEIQRTEQGDSAMYLCASSLVPGAYEQYFGPGTRLTVT.

There are a few counts of this clonotype. This chain connects TRBV15 to TRBJ2-5, with TRBD1 matching 7 bases. The germline V gene encodes CDR1 LNHNV and CDR2 YYDKDF (reference sequence). Germline trimming cut 0 bases from V and 1 base from J; bases unmatched to any gene: 17. This CDR3 has 20 amino acids. The CDR3 protein is CATSRDLPRGFLVSQETQYF. As DNA, the CDR3 is TGTGCCACCAGCAGAGATCTCCCCAGGGGGTTTTTAGTATCCCAAGAGACCCAGTACTTC.

The rearrangement uses TRBV5-1 and TRBJ1-3; D call uncertain. Per germline, CDR1 SGHRS and CDR2 YFSETQ. V was trimmed by 7 bases and J by 2 bases, leaving 22 bases between them. The CDR3 covers 17 residues. CDR3 loop: CASRQGMYFTPGNTIYF. The DNA of the CDR3 is TGCGCCAGCCGACAAGGGATGTATTTTACACCTGGAAACACCATATATTTT.

V and J are TRBV12-3 or TRBV12-4 and TRBJ2-2; 7 nucleotides match TRBD1. The CDR3 sequence is 14 residues long. V shed 5 bases and J 4 bases; nucleotides not matched to a gene: 4. The CDR3 region is CASSQTGTTGELFF. The CDR3 bases are TGTGCCAGCAGTCAGACAGGGACCACCGGGGAGCTGTTTTTT.